This is a list of T cell receptor beta chains from one sample in a study of blood T cells in healthy people across ages. TCRdb called the 5' RACE reads again in MiXCR, with one record for every CDR3 protein. The top ten hold under 65% of the sample, which has 380,000 or so distinct CDR3 sequences, about 52% seen once. Material for sequencing was blood. These receptors came from a man aged 60 to 69 in good health. Each CDR3 is given with its conserved first and last residue. D genes are given only for firm matches. Size is stated for part of the rows, as once, few or many counts, or as a class when the clone is expanded.

clone_size	v_call	d_call	j_call	cdr3_nt	cdr3_aa
NA	TRBV28	NA	TRBJ2-7	TGTGCCAGCACCCTCCTCGGAGGGCCGGGAGAGCAGTACTTC	CASTLLGGPGEQYF
few	TRBV4-3	NA	TRBJ2-1	TGCGCCAGCAGCCAAGATACCGCAGCAGTGTCCTACAATGAGCAGTTCTTC	CASSQDTAAVSYNEQFF
NA	TRBV14	NA	TRBJ1-2	TGTGCCAGCAGCTCCGCGGGGGCGATAGGCTACACCTTC	CASSSAGAIGYTF
NA	TRBV6-2/TRBV6-3	NA	TRBJ2-3	TGTGCCACTCAAAGGGACTTCACAGATACGCAGTATTTT	CATQRDFTDTQYF
many	TRBV29-1	NA	TRBJ1-2	TGCAGCGTTGTCGAGGCGGGGGGCTATGGCTACACCTTC	CSVVEAGGYGYTF
NA	TRBV5-1	TRBD1	TRBJ1-1	TGCGCCAGCAGCATAGGGACAGGGATGAACACTGAAGCTTTCTTT	CASSIGTGMNTEAFF
NA	TRBV9	NA	TRBJ2-1	TGTGCCAGCAGCCCGCGGGACCCCGGGGTTGGTGAGCAGTTCTTC	CASSPRDPGVGEQFF
few	TRBV9	NA	TRBJ1-6	TGTGCCAGCAGCGTAAGGAACCAACCCCTCCACTTT	CASSVRNQPLHF
NA	TRBV7-2	NA	TRBJ2-6	TGTGCCAGCAGCCTCTGGGGCTCTGGGGCCGACGTCCTGACTTTC	CASSLWGSGADVLTF
NA	TRBV29-1	TRBD2	TRBJ2-5	TGCAGCGTTTCGATCACGCGGGAGGTACAAAAGACCCAGTACTTC	CSVSITREVQKTQYF
NA	TRBV3-1	NA	TRBJ2-7	TGTGCCAGCAGCCAAGGGGCCAGGGCAGGGGAGCAGTACTTC	CASSQGARAGEQYF
NA	TRBV20-1	NA	TRBJ2-5	TGCAGTGCTAGACCGGGGTTCACTCAAGAGACCCAGTACTTC	CSARPGFTQETQYF
NA	TRBV20-1	TRBD1	TRBJ1-1	TGCAGTGCCCGGACAGGAAAAACGGGGACTGAAGCTTTCTTT	CSARTGKTGTEAFF
NA	TRBV3-1	TRBD1	TRBJ2-7	TGTGCCAGCAGCCAAGGGGACAGGGGGCAACGCGAGCAGTACTTC	CASSQGDRGQREQYF
NA	TRBV3-1	NA	TRBJ2-7	TGTGCCAGCAGCTCCGGGCCAGGGGGAGGCGAGCAGTACTTC	CASSSGPGGGEQYF
NA	TRBV28	TRBD1	TRBJ2-7	TGTGCCAGCAGTTCCGCCGGGACAGGGAACGACGAGCAGTACTTC	CASSSAGTGNDEQYF
few	TRBV6-2/TRBV6-3	NA	TRBJ2-4	TGTGCCAGCAGGCCGGGAGCCACGGGGCAGTACTTC	CASRPGATGQYF
NA	TRBV28	NA	TRBJ2-4	TGTGCCAGCAGTTTAGTGAGTGCAGGGTATCTAGCCAAAAACATTCAGTACTTC	CASSLVSAGYLAKNIQYF
NA	TRBV2	NA	TRBJ2-7	TGTGCCAGCAGTGATGCGGCGGGCGCAACCTACGAGCAGTACTTC	CASSDAAGATYEQYF
NA	TRBV3-1	TRBD1	TRBJ1-2	TGTGCCAGCAGCCAAGGGACAGGGTTCGGAGGCTACACCTTC	CASSQGTGFGGYTF
NA	TRBV7-7	NA	TRBJ2-2	TGTGCTAGCAGCCCCGACGGCAACGTCCCCACCGGGGAGCTGTTTTTT	CASSPDGNVPTGELFF
once	TRBV2	NA	TRBJ1-2	TGTGCCAGCAGTGAATCGCGAGGCTATGGCTACACCTTC	CASSESRGYGYTF
NA	TRBV20-1	TRBD1	TRBJ2-7	TGCAGCGCGGAACCGGGACAGAACTACGAGCAGTACTTC	CSAEPGQNYEQYF
NA	TRBV7-3	TRBD2	TRBJ2-1	TGTGCCAGCGGCTTAACTAGCGCTCTTTCCTACAATGAGCAGTTCTTC	CASGLTSALSYNEQFF